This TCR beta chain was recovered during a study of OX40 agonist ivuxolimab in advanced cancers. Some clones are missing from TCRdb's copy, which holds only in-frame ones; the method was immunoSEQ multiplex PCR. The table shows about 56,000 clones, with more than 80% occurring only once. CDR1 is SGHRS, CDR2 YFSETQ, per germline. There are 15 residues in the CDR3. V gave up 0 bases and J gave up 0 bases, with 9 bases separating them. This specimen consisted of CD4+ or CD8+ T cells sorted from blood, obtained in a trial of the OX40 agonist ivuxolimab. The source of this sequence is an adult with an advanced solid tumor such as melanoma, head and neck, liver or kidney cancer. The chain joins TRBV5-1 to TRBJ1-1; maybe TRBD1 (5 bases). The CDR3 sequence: CASSLGAGLNTEAFF. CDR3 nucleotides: TGCGCCAGCAGCTTGGGGGCAGGGCTGAACACTGAAGCTTTCTTT. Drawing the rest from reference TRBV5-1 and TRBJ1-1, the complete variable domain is KAGVTQTPRYLIKTRGQQVTLSCSPISGHRSVSWYQQTPGQGLQFLFEYFSETQRNKGNFPGRFSGRQFSNSRSEMNVSTLELGDSALYLCASSLGAGLNTEAFFGQGTRLTVV.